This TCR beta chain is from a study of T cells in Graves' hyperthyroidism and ophthalmopathy. Study-level points and caveats: The model identified upcoming ophthalmopathy a median about 7.1 months ahead of onset. Using 13 V-J features, a model discriminated ophthalmopathy from stable hyperthyroidism.

Trimming at V came to 6 bases and at J to 4 bases, leaving 15 bases not matched to a gene. Looked up from germline, CDR1 is MDHEN and CDR2 is SYDVKM. The CDR3 loop spans 17 amino acids. No progression to ophthalmopathy during 18 months of follow-up defined stable disease. Researchers barred patients who had uncontrolled infection, other autoimmune disease, pregnancy or lactation. On this clonotype: Its antigen is not identified.

RNA transcripts served as the template for amplifying TCR beta CDR3 regions. Researchers ran a first-round RT-PCR on the TCR CDR3 using the HTBI primer set. TCRdb itself ran the multiplex PCR reads through MiXCR, one entry per CDR3 protein. The sample carries some 180,000 distinct CDR3 sequences, approximately 17% recorded once. The rearrangement links TRBV28 to TRBJ1-5; 7 nucleotides agree with TRBD1. The sequenced material came from blood. The TCR comes from a woman between 45 and 65 years old with Graves' hyperthyroidism. DNA of the CDR3: TGTGCCAGCAGGCCCTTGACAGGGAGCTACGTTAATCAGCCCCAGCATTTT. This sequence encodes CASRPLTGSYVNQPQHF.